The rows below give T cell receptor beta chains drawn from one sample of a study of radiation and T cells in renal cell carcinoma. Produced via immunoSEQ multiplex PCR; TCRdb's table is partial and in-frame only. The sample includes tens of thousands of clones, 80% of them seen just once. The specimen comprised blood, sampled from a patient whose treatment included radiotherapy and nephrectomy. All receptors come from a woman in her 70s with renal cell carcinoma. CDR3s include the opening cysteine and the closing phenylalanine or tryptophan. A D gene is named only where the DNA matches it firmly. Some rows have no size entry. The others give once, few or many, or a class for an expanded clone.

clone size,D gene,V gene,J gene,CDR3 protein,CDR3 DNA
NA,NA,TRBV25-1,TRBJ1-6,CASSAGNDSPLHF,TGTGCCAGCAGTGCAGGGAACGATTCACCCCTCCACTTT
NA,TRBD2,TRBV7-2,TRBJ2-5,CASSSQPGLAGRGETQYF,TGTGCCAGCAGCTCTCAACCGGGACTAGCGGGGAGGGGGGAGACCCAGTACTTC
NA,TRBD1,TRBV2,TRBJ2-1,CASSGQGYEQFF,TGTGCCAGCAGTGGACAGGGGTATGAGCAGTTCTTC
NA,NA,TRBV11-2,TRBJ2-1,CASSLSPSHYSYNEQFF,TGTGCCAGCAGCCTCTCCCCTAGCCACTACTCCTACAATGAGCAGTTCTTC
NA,NA,TRBV4-1,TRBJ1-2,CASSSSGDGYTF,TGCGCCAGCAGCTCATCAGGGGATGGCTACACCTTC
NA,NA,TRBV19,TRBJ2-5,CASSTPGETQYF,TGTGCCAGTAGTACCCCAGGAGAGACCCAGTACTTC
NA,TRBD1,TRBV5-1,TRBJ2-3,CASRQTGISTDTQYF,TGCGCCAGCAGGCAGACAGGGATTAGCACAGATACGCAGTATTTT
NA,NA,TRBV2,TRBJ1-1,CASVLNTEAFF,TGTGCCAGCGTCTTGAACACTGAAGCTTTCTTT
NA,NA,TRBV27,TRBJ1-2,CASTPAGASGYTF,TGTGCCAGCACCCCCGCCGGGGCTAGTGGCTACACCTTC
once,TRBD1,TRBV10-3,TRBJ1-2,CAIRGIQGDYGYTF,TGTGCCATCAGAGGGATTCAGGGGGACTATGGCTACACCTTC
once,NA,TRBV6-5,TRBJ1-3,CASSYGKRSGNTIYF,TGTGCCAGCAGTTACGGGAAGCGTTCTGGAAACACCATATATTTT
NA,NA,TRBV6-6,TRBJ1-2,CASSYSRGFGYTF,TGTGCCAGCAGTTACTCGAGGGGGTTTGGCTACACCTTC
NA,NA,TRBV12-5,TRBJ2-1,CASGLGGSVEQFF,TGTGCTAGTGGCCTGGGGGGTTCGGTGGAGCAGTTCTTC
NA,NA,TRBV6-1,TRBJ1-2,CASSDPGRAQYWGYTF,TGTGCCAGCAGTGACCCTGGGAGGGCCCAATATTGGGGCTACACCTTC
NA,NA,TRBV9,TRBJ2-5,CASSGQGAGGETQYF,TGTGCCAGCAGCGGCCAAGGAGCCGGGGGCGAGACCCAGTACTTC
once,TRBD1,TRBV6-5,TRBJ1-1,CASRINRDRGFAFF,TGTGCCAGCAGAATTAACAGGGACAGGGGGTTTGCTTTCTTT
NA,NA,TRBV5-1,TRBJ1-3,CASSSDTGNTIYF,TGCGCCAGCAGTTCGGATACTGGAAACACCATATATTTT
NA,TRBD2,TRBV5-1,TRBJ2-1,CASSLVTSGSYNEQFF,TGCGCCAGCAGCTTGGTAACTAGCGGATCCTACAATGAGCAGTTCTTC
NA,TRBD2,TRBV14,TRBJ2-5,CASSQLLAGVETQYF,TGTGCCAGCAGCCAGCTACTAGCGGGAGTAGAGACCCAGTACTTC
NA,NA,TRBV29-1,TRBJ2-7,CSVRGFKSSYEQYF,TGCAGCGTTCGCGGGTTCAAGAGCTCCTACGAGCAGTACTTC
NA,NA,TRBV6-5,TRBJ1-4,CASSSSATNEKLFF,TGTGCCAGCAGTTCGTCCGCAACTAATGAAAAACTGTTTTTT
NA,NA,TRBV28,TRBJ2-1,CASSLTGLGGNEQFF,TGTGCCAGCAGTTTAACAGGACTAGGGGGAAATGAGCAGTTCTTC
NA,NA,TRBV29-1,TRBJ1-2,CSVPDPGYGYTF,TGCAGCGTTCCCGACCCGGGGTATGGCTACACCTTC
few,NA,TRBV30,TRBJ1-5,CAWSSGHYSNQPQHF,TGTGCCTGGAGTAGCGGACACTATAGCAATCAGCCCCAGCATTTT
NA,NA,TRBV2,TRBJ2-7,CASSVLEQWYF,TGTGCCAGCAGCGTCTTGGAACAGTGGTACTTC
NA,TRBD1,TRBV7-7,TRBJ2-2,CASSFPGQGDTGELFF,TGTGCCAGCAGCTTTCCGGGACAGGGGGACACCGGGGAGCTGTTTTTT
NA,TRBD2,TRBV19,TRBJ2-3,CASKIAGEMTDTQYF,TGTGCCAGCAAAATAGCGGGAGAGATGACAGATACGCAGTATTTT
NA,TRBD1,TRBV10-3,TRBJ1-1,CATGDREGYTEAFF,TGTGCCACCGGGGACAGGGAGGGATATACTGAAGCTTTCTTT
NA,NA,TRBV4-2,TRBJ2-6,CASSQEGGRSGANVLTF,TGTGCCAGCAGCCAAGAAGGGGGGCGCTCGGGGGCCAACGTCCTGACTTTC
NA,NA,TRBV6-9,TRBJ1-1,CASSESGGREGEAFF,TGTGCCAGCAGTGAAAGTGGGGGACGGGAAGGTGAAGCTTTCTTT
NA,NA,TRBV25-1,TRBJ2-5,CASGSDPETQYF,TGTGCCAGCGGGAGTGATCCGGAGACCCAGTACTTC
NA,TRBD2,TRBV7-6,TRBJ2-7,CASSLSSGRAEQYF,TGTGCCAGCAGCTTAAGTAGCGGGAGGGCCGAGCAGTACTTC
NA,NA,TRBV7-9,TRBJ2-1,CASIQVLGVVLNEQFF,TGTGCCAGCATCCAAGTCCTTGGGGTGGTACTCAATGAGCAGTTCTTC
NA,NA,TRBV4-2,TRBJ2-5,CASSQGLAGGVQETQYF,TGTGCCAGCAGCCAAGGACTGGCAGGGGGGGTCCAAGAGACCCAGTACTTC
NA,NA,TRBV19,TRBJ2-1,CASSLELYNEQFF,TGTGCCAGTAGTTTGGAGTTATACAATGAGCAGTTCTTC
NA,TRBD2,TRBV9,TRBJ2-1,CASSVGPGGSYNEQFF,TGTGCCAGCAGCGTAGGACCGGGGGGGTCCTACAATGAGCAGTTCTTC
few,NA,TRBV4-1,TRBJ1-1,CASSPFWSRGTEAFF,TGCGCCAGCAGCCCGTTTTGGTCGAGGGGCACTGAAGCTTTCTTT
NA,TRBD1,TRBV5-1,TRBJ2-3,CASSRTGVRGTDTQYF,TGCGCCAGCAGCCGAACAGGGGTTAGGGGCACAGATACGCAGTATTTT
NA,NA,TRBV21-1,TRBJ2-7,CARGGSPYEQYF,TGTGCCAGAGGAGGCAGCCCCTACGAGCAGTACTTC
NA,TRBD2,TRBV7-2,TRBJ2-3,CASSLASGGTTQYF,TGTGCCAGCAGCTTAGCCTCGGGGGGGACTACGCAGTATTTT
few,NA,TRBV7-9,TRBJ1-5,CASSFDSSNQPQHF,TGTGCCAGCAGCTTTGACAGTAGCAATCAGCCCCAGCATTTT
NA,NA,TRBV5-4,TRBJ2-1,CASSLGSPNEQFF,TGTGCCAGCAGCCTTGGATCGCCCAATGAGCAGTTCTTC
NA,TRBD1,TRBV11-3,TRBJ2-1,CASSLKQGEEQFF,TGTGCCAGCAGCCTCAAACAGGGGGAAGAGCAGTTCTTC
NA,NA,TRBV9,TRBJ2-2,CASSVLGGTGELFF,TGTGCCAGCAGCGTATTAGGAGGCACCGGGGAGCTGTTTTTT
NA,NA,TRBV5-5,TRBJ2-5,CASSLRDRGGETQYF,TGTGCCAGCAGCTTACGAGATAGGGGTGGGGAGACCCAGTACTTC
NA,TRBD1,TRBV7-9,TRBJ2-3,CASSRYPRGQYTQYF,TGTGCCAGCAGCCGCTACCCCAGGGGGCAATATACGCAGTATTTT
NA,NA,TRBV18,TRBJ2-7,CASSQTSYEQYF,TGTGCCAGCTCACAGACGAGCTACGAGCAGTACTTC
NA,TRBD1,TRBV5-1,TRBJ2-5,CASSQDRGFRETQYF,TGCGCCAGCAGCCAAGACAGGGGGTTTCGTGAGACCCAGTACTTC
NA,TRBD1,TRBV7-8,TRBJ2-5,CASSLGQQETQYF,TGTGCCAGCAGCCTGGGACAGCAAGAGACCCAGTACTTC
NA,NA,TRBV29-1,TRBJ1-2,CSVEKGYTF,TGCAGCGTTGAGAAGGGCTACACCTTC
NA,NA,TRBV29-1,TRBJ1-2,CSVERRGSLCGYTF,TGCAGCGTTGAACGCCGGGGTTCCCTCTGTGGCTACACCTTC
NA,NA,TRBV11-1,TRBJ1-1,CASSSKVAMTEAFF,TGTGCCAGCAGCTCCAAGGTCGCGATGACTGAAGCTTTCTTT
NA,NA,TRBV16,TRBJ2-7,CASSQSMASVSYEQYF,TGTGCCAGCAGCCAATCGATGGCTAGCGTAAGCTACGAGCAGTACTTC
NA,TRBD1,TRBV4-3,TRBJ2-1,CASSQGVPGTGTEQFF,TGCGCCAGCAGCCAAGGAGTGCCCGGGACAGGGACTGAGCAGTTCTTC
NA,NA,TRBV9,TRBJ2-6,CASSVGQINSGANVLTF,TGTGCCAGCAGCGTAGGACAGATAAACTCTGGGGCCAACGTCCTGACTTTC
NA,TRBD1,TRBV2,TRBJ2-7,CASRNRGVNYEQYF,TGTGCCAGCAGAAACAGGGGGGTAAACTACGAGCAGTACTTC
NA,NA,TRBV7-9,TRBJ1-1,CASSPGRTEAFF,TGTGCCAGCAGCCCCGGGAGGACTGAAGCTTTCTTT
NA,NA,TRBV2,TRBJ2-7,CASQDSLGEQYF,TGTGCCAGCCAAGACAGTTTGGGGGAGCAATACTTC
NA,NA,TRBV18,TRBJ2-3,CASSTQGQLSTDTQYF,TGTGCCAGCTCAACACAAGGCCAACTGAGCACAGATACGCAGTATTTT
NA,TRBD1,TRBV6-6,TRBJ1-2,CASSYQGANYGYTF,TGTGCCAGCAGTTACCAGGGGGCGAACTATGGCTACACCTTC